The 13 T cell receptor beta chains listed next were all sequenced from one sample in a study of response to subunit inactivated influenza vaccine. TCRdb called the RT-PCR reads again in MiXCR, with one record for every CDR3 protein. The data hold over 300,000 distinct CDR3 sequences, with roughly a fifth observed a single time. This sample comprised PBMCs from blood, obtained less than 22 months after vaccination. These receptors all come from a man aged 50 to 75 who received an inactivated influenza vaccine.

This clonotype was observed at least ten times. The chain has TRBV7-3 and TRBJ1-1, with D unclear. Germline CDR1 SGHTA, CDR2 FQGTGA. V lost 5 bases to trimming and J lost 0 bases, with 7 bases between them. There are 13 residues in the CDR3. The CDR3 sequence: CASSLELNTEAFF. CDR3 bases: TGTGCCAGCAGCCTGGAGCTGAACACTGAAGCTTTCTTT.

This clonotype was detected only a few times. The rearrangement uses TRBV20-1 and TRBJ1-1; weak D call: TRBD1 (6 bases). Germline V gives CDR1 DFQATT, CDR2 SNEGSKA (reference sequence). This CDR3 contains 14 residues. V was trimmed by 5 bases and J by 3 bases, leaving 16 bases between them. CDR3 DNA: TGCAGTGCTCAACCTACAGGGCTGGACACTGAAGCTTTCTTT. Its translation is CSAQPTGLDTEAFF.

In this sample, this clonotype turned up a few times. V usage is TRBV20-1 and J usage is TRBJ2-4; 7 bases fit TRBD1. The V gene end was trimmed by 2 bases and the J gene end by 0 bases; junction bases not matched to a gene: 4. This CDR3 has 15 residues. Germline loops: CDR1 DFQATT, CDR2 SNEGSKA (reference sequence). The CDR3 DNA reads TGCAGTGCTAGATCTGGGACAGTAGCCAAAAACATTCAGTACTTC. This translates into CSARSGTVAKNIQYF.

The J gene is TRBJ1-4, the V gene TRBV7-2; TRBD1 matches 9 bases. This CDR3 region has 14 residues. V gave up 4 bases and J gave up 8 bases; unmatched junction bases: 5. The germline gives CDR1 SGHTA, CDR2 FQGNSA. The CDR3 is CASSSTGGREKLFF. The CDR3 DNA reads as TGTGCCAGCAGCTCCACAGGGGGCAGGGAAAAACTGTTTTTT.

This clonotype was seen only a few times. The chain couples TRBV19 to TRBJ2-2, with D possibly being TRBD1 (6 bases). The V gene's germline CDR1 is LNHDA and CDR2 SQIVND (reference sequence). Trimming removed 8 bases from V and 4 bases from J, with 11 bases in between. The CDR3 is made up of 13 amino acids. CDR3 amino acids: CASSPGVTGELFF. The CDR3 bases are TGTGCCAGTTCCCCAGGGGTCACCGGGGAGCTGTTTTTT.

V gene TRBV20-1 combines with J gene TRBJ2-3, with 10 bases that match TRBD2. CDR1 and CDR2 from the germline V gene are DFQATT and SNEGSKA (reference sequence). The CDR3 sequence is 15 residues long. The trim removed 6 bases at V and 7 bases at J, leaving 13 bases unmatched. The CDR3 loop is CSAPSRSGGAYTQYF. The CDR3 coding sequence is TGCAGTGCCCCCTCCCGGAGCGGGGGGGCATATACGCAGTATTTT.

This clonotype occurred many times. The V gene is TRBV7-2, the J gene TRBJ1-5; no clear D gene. Germline CDR1 reads SGHTA; CDR2 reads FQGNSA. This CDR3 region has 13 residues. V shed 4 bases and J shed 7 bases, with 11 bases lying between them. This chain's CDR3 is CASSSTQVQPQHF. The DNA of the CDR3 is TGTGCCAGCAGCTCAACTCAAGTCCAGCCCCAGCATTTT.

The DNA of the CDR3 is TGTGCCAGCAGTTATACCCTGAGAGAGGAAAAACTGTTTTTT. Protein sequence: CASSYTLREEKLFF. The V and J genes are TRBV6-5 and TRBJ1-4; no reliable D call. V was trimmed by 3 bases and J by 8 bases, leaving 13 bases between them. The germline CDR1 and CDR2 sequences are MNHEY and SVGAGI. The CDR3 has 14 amino acids.

This clonotype has just a few counts. The genes are TRBV20-1 and TRBJ1-5, with D perhaps TRBD1 (6 bases). Germline-derived CDR1 and CDR2 are DFQATT and SNEGSKA (reference sequence). The V end lost 6 bases, the J end lost 4 bases, and 16 bases lay between the germline ends. The CDR3 has 14 amino acids. CDR3 in DNA: TGCAGTGCATTAGGCAGGGGTCAAAATCAGCCCCAGCATTTT. This gives the protein CSALGRGQNQPQHF.

V and J are TRBV4-1 and TRBJ2-1; TRBD2 aligns across 7 bases. The CDR3 is 16 residues long. Germline lookup yields CDR1 MGHRA and CDR2 YSYEKL. With V trimmed by 3 bases and J by 9 bases, 14 bases remained unmatched. The CDR3 nucleotides read TGCGCCAGCAGCCAGGCCGGGACCAGCGGGATTGGTGAGCAGTTCTTC. This sequence encodes CASSQAGTSGIGEQFF.

The chain combines TRBV2 with TRBJ2-7, with 7 nucleotides matching TRBD1. CDR1 and CDR2 (germline): SNHLY, FYNNEI. This CDR3 region has 13 residues. The V and J ends lost 9 bases and 6 bases, in that order; junction bases with no gene match: 11. Written as DNA, the CDR3 is TGTGCCAGTTCGGGACAGTCCTCTTCCGAGCAGTACTTC. It encodes CASSGQSSSEQYF.

In this sample, this clonotype turned up a few times. J is TRBJ1-1 and V is TRBV27, with a possible D match to TRBD1 (5 bases). The germline CDR1 and CDR2 sequences are MNHEY and SMNVEV (reference sequence). V shed 0 bases and J shed 6 bases, with 20 bases lying between them. This CDR3 region has 17 residues. CDR3 DNA sequence: TGTGCCAGCAGTTTATCTAGTTTGTCGTCAGGGTACTCTGAAGCTTTCTTT. It encodes CASSLSSLSSGYSEAFF.

This clonotype showed up just a few times. The genes are TRBV2 and TRBJ2-1, with D perhaps assigned TRBD1 or TRBD2 (5 bases each). The CDR3 spans 14 residues. CDR1 is SNHLY, CDR2 FYNNEI, per germline. Trimming stripped 2 bases from V and 8 bases from J, with 13 bases between. The CDR3 protein is CASSEPPGPHEQFF. CDR3 sequence (DNA): TGTGCCAGCAGTGAACCCCCGGGACCCCATGAGCAGTTCTTC. Full variable domain (rest looked up from reference TRBV2 and TRBJ2-1): EPEVTQTPSHQVTQMGQEVILRCVPISNHLYFYWYRQILGQKVEFLVSFYNNEISEKSEIFDDQFSVERPDGSNFTLKIRSTKLEDSAMYFCASSEPPGPHEQFFGPGTRLTVL.